The 8 T cell receptor beta chains below were found in one sample sequenced in a study of T-cell memory formation after mild COVID-19. TCRdb reanalysed the 5' RACE reads using MiXCR and keeps one entry per CDR3 protein. The sample has hundreds of thousands of distinct CDR3 sequences, around 27% seen once. The sample was PBMCs or a T cell subset sorted from them (not recorded which). The receptors shown here come from an adult woman who had mild COVID-19 (a few samples of this study predate the infection). Cell type and time point are not known.

This clonotype was seen a handful of times. The chain carries TRBV4-2 and TRBJ1-2; 8 bases map to TRBD1. The CDR3 spans 15 residues. The V and J ends lost 4 bases and 8 bases, in that order; junction bases with no gene match: 12. CDR1 is LGHNA and CDR2 is YNFKEQ in the germline V gene. CDR3 DNA: TGTGCCAGCAGCCCAGGACAGGGTGAAACGGGCGGCTACACCTTC. This sequence encodes CASSPGQGETGGYTF.

CDR3 in DNA: TGTGCCAGCAGCTCTACTAGCGGGGGTTACAATGAGCAGTTCTTC. Its translation is CASSSTSGGYNEQFF. The chain recombines TRBV12-3 or TRBV12-4 with TRBJ2-1, with TRBD2 matching 11 bases. J was trimmed by 4 bases and V by 6 bases; bases with no gene match: 5. The CDR3 is 15 residues long.

The CDR3 DNA is TGTGCTAGTGGTTTTAGGACAGGGGGACCAGATACGCAGTATTTT. Its protein product is CASGFRTGGPDTQYF. The chain is built from TRBV12-5 and TRBJ2-3, with 10 bases fitting TRBD1. There are 15 residues in the CDR3. Trimming removed 3 bases from V and 4 bases from J; junction bases left unmatched: 4. Germline V gene data show CDR1 as LGHNT and CDR2 as FRNRAP.

The J gene is TRBJ2-7, the V gene TRBV12-3 or TRBV12-4; 11 nucleotides agree with TRBD1. The CDR3 totals 14 residues. V lost 3 bases and J lost 5; bases outside the gene matches: 3. The CDR3 reads CASSLDRGPDEQYF. For the CDR3, the DNA is TGTGCCAGCAGTTTGGACAGGGGGCCAGACGAGCAGTACTTC.

Written as DNA, the CDR3 is TGTGCCAGCAGCCCCCGGCAGGGAACCAATAGCGGGAGGGACAATGAGCAGTTCTTC. It translates to CASSPRQGTNSGRDNEQFF. The chain joins TRBV7-9 to TRBJ2-1; 11 nucleotides line up with TRBD2. The ends lost 5 bases at V and 5 bases at J; junction bases unmatched: 17. The length of the CDR3 is 19 residues. CDR1 and CDR2 (germline): SEHNR, FQNEAQ (reference sequence).

This chain uses TRBV18 with TRBJ1-5, with a possible D match to TRBD1 (5 bases). V lost 1 base and J lost 2, with 9 bases in between. In germline, CDR1 is KGHSH, CDR2 LQKENI. The CDR3 loop spans 15 amino acids. The CDR3 is CASSPQAGRNQPQHF. CDR3 in DNA: TGTGCCAGCTCACCACAGGCAGGGCGCAATCAGCCCCAGCATTTT. Complete variable domain (other parts from reference TRBV18 and TRBJ1-5): NAGVMQNPRHLVRRRGQEARLRCSPMKGHSHVYWYRQLPEEGLKFMVYLQKENIIDESGMPKERFSAEFPKEGPSILRIQQVVRGDSAAYFCASSPQAGRNQPQHFGDGTRLSIL.

The chain couples TRBV24-1 to TRBJ2-3, with TRBD2 identical over 11 bases. CDR3 size: 17 residues. Germline assignment: CDR1 KGHDR and CDR2 SFDVKD. Losses at the gene ends were 3 bases for V and 4 bases for J; bases not matched to a gene: 8. CDR3 nucleotide sequence: TGTGCCACCAGTGATGGCGTAGCGGGGGGGCAAGCAGATACGCAGTATTTT. Translating gives CATSDGVAGGQADTQYF.

This chain's CDR3 is CASRRGPAGTQYF. DNA for the CDR3: TGTGCCAGCAGGCGGGGGCCAGCAGGGACCCAGTACTTC. The rearrangement joins TRBV2 to TRBJ2-5; the D gene is possibly TRBD2 (7 bases). V lost 6 bases to trimming and J lost 7 bases, with 15 bases between them. The CDR3 runs 13 residues. Looked up from germline, CDR1 is SNHLY and CDR2 is FYNNEI.